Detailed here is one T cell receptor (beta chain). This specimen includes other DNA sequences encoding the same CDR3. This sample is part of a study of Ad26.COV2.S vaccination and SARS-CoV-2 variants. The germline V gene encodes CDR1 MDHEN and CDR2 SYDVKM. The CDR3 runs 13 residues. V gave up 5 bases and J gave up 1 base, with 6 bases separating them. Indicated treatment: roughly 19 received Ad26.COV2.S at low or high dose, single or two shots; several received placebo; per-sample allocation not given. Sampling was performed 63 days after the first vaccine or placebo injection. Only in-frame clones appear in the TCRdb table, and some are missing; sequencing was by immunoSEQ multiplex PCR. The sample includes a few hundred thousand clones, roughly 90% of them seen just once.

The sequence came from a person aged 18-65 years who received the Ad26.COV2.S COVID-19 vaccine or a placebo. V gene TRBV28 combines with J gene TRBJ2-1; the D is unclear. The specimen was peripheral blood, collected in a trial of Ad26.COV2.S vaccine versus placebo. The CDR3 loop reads CASSLPSYNEQFF. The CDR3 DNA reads TGTGCCAGCAGTCTTCCTTCCTACAATGAGCAGTTCTTC.